One and the same sample provided the 27 T cell receptor beta chains below, sequenced in a study of blood T cell repertoires in COVID-19. The protocol was immunoSEQ multiplex PCR, while the TCRdb copy is restricted to in-frame clones and leaves out a portion. Of approximately 130,000 clones listed, under 85% are singletons. Sequencing was done on a sample of PBMCs or T cells enriched from blood (not recorded which). All receptors come from a man aged 25-45 years who had recovered from COVID-19.

The CDR3 region has the DNA TGTGCCAGTAGTGGGGGGGCAGATACGCAGTATTTT. Its protein product is CASSGGADTQYF. V and J are TRBV19 and TRBJ2-3; 7 bases line up with TRBD2. V shed 5 bases, J shed 4 bases, and the junction held 0 bases outside the gene matches. This CDR3 has 12 residues. CDR1 and CDR2 from the germline V gene are LNHDA and SQIVND (reference sequence).

This rearrangement joins TRBV3-1 (or the pseudogene TRBV3-2) to TRBJ1-2; D ambiguous. Germline V gene sequence: CDR1 LGHDT, CDR2 YNNKEL (reference sequence). The CDR3 spans 15 residues. The V gene lost 1 base and the J gene lost 4 bases, with 13 bases spanning the gap. CDR3 region: CASSQGRFLSYGYTF. The DNA of the CDR3 is TGTGCCAGCAGCCAAGGGCGGTTCTTAAGCTATGGCTACACCTTC.

The V gene is TRBV19, the J gene TRBJ1-1; weak D call: TRBD1 (5 bases). This CDR3 is built from 16 residues. V lost 0 bases and J lost 3, with 14 bases in between. The germline V gene has CDR1 LNHDA and CDR2 SQIVND (reference sequence). In nucleotides, the CDR3 is TGTGCCAGTAGTATAGATCTGTGGGGCCAGGACACTGAAGCTTTCTTT. This encodes CASSIDLWGQDTEAFF.

V and J are TRBV6-5 and TRBJ1-1, with D unresolved. This CDR3 contains 14 residues. Germline V gene lookup returns CDR1 MNHEY and CDR2 SVGAGI. Trimming took off 6 bases at V and 1 base at J, with 12 bases between the two ends. The CDR3: CASRLSGANTEAFF. The CDR3 DNA is TGTGCCAGCAGATTGTCGGGAGCGAACACTGAAGCTTTCTTT.

The CDR3 sequence: CASSPRYRALYGYTF. The CDR3 coding sequence is TGTGCCAGCAGTCCGCGGTACAGGGCTCTCTATGGCTACACCTTC. The V and J genes are TRBV2 and TRBJ1-2, with D possibly being TRBD1 (6 bases). CDR1 SNHLY and CDR2 FYNNEI come from the germline V gene. The CDR3 contains 15 residues. The V gene lost 5 bases and the J gene lost 4 bases, with 17 bases spanning the gap. Full variable domain (remainder filled in from reference TRBV2 and TRBJ1-2): EPEVTQTPSHQVTQMGQEVILRCVPISNHLYFYWYRQILGQKVEFLVSFYNNEISEKSEIFDDQFSVERPDGSNFTLKIRSTKLEDSAMYFCASSPRYRALYGYTFGSGTRLTVV.

V usage is TRBV5-4 and J usage is TRBJ1-1; a possible D gene is TRBD1 (6 bases). The V end was cut by 4 bases, the J end by 0 bases, with 13 bases between. The V gene's germline CDR1 is SGHNT and CDR2 YYREEE (reference sequence). The CDR3 is 15 amino acids. DNA of the CDR3: TGTGCCAGCAGCCGATCGGGACACATGAACACTGAAGCTTTCTTT. Amino acids: CASSRSGHMNTEAFF.

V usage is TRBV10-1 and J usage is TRBJ2-2, with 9 bases aligning to TRBD1. The CDR3 totals 15 residues. V gave up 6 bases and J gave up 0 bases; unmatched junction bases: 2. The germline V gene has CDR1 WNHNN and CDR2 SYGVQD (reference sequence). CDR3 residues: CASSRDRANTGELFF. The DNA of the CDR3 is TGCGCCAGCAGCAGGGACAGGGCGAACACCGGGGAGCTGTTTTTT.

The rearrangement joins TRBV28 to TRBJ2-3; 7 bases map to TRBD2. Germline assignment: CDR1 MDHEN and CDR2 SYDVKM. Unmatched junction bases numbered 9, after V lost 2 bases and J lost 1 base. The CDR3 covers 17 residues. This chain's CDR3 is CASSLLSLAAGTDTQYF. In DNA, the CDR3 is TGTGCCAGCAGTTTACTGTCTCTAGCGGCTGGCACAGATACGCAGTATTTT.

The rearrangement uses TRBV12-3 or TRBV12-4 and TRBJ2-3; D unclear. V dropped 3 bases and J dropped 2 bases, with 6 bases sitting between them. The CDR3 is 13 residues long. Written as DNA, the CDR3 is TGTGCCAGCAGTTTTGCGGACACAGATACGCAGTATTTT. This encodes CASSFADTDTQYF.

The genes are TRBV19 and TRBJ1-3; the match to TRBD1 covers 7 bases. J was trimmed by 0 bases and V by 7 bases; bases with no gene match: 9. Germline assignment: CDR1 LNHDA and CDR2 SQIVND (reference sequence). The CDR3 covers 16 residues. CDR3 residues: CASTGDRGASGNTIYF. CDR3 DNA sequence: TGTGCCAGTACGGGGGACAGAGGGGCCTCTGGAAACACCATATATTTT. The whole variable domain, remainder taken from reference TRBV19 and TRBJ1-3, is DGGITQSPKYLFRKEGQNVTLSCEQNLNHDAMYWYRQDPGQGLRLIYYSQIVNDFQKGDIAEGYSVSREKKESFPLTVTSAQKNPTAFYLCASTGDRGASGNTIYFGEGSWLTVV.

V usage is TRBV27 and J usage is TRBJ1-1; 7 bases agree with TRBD1. Germline loops: CDR1 MNHEY, CDR2 SMNVEV (reference sequence). J was trimmed by 4 bases and V by 7 bases; bases with no gene match: 6. The CDR3 consists of 13 residues. The CDR3 bases are TGTGCCAGCAATCGACAGGGAGGCACTGAAGCTTTCTTT. Amino acid sequence: CASNRQGGTEAFF.

The gene calls are TRBV29-1 and TRBJ1-2; the D gene is possibly TRBD1 (6 bases). The CDR3 consists of 13 residues. Trimming removed 4 bases from V and 4 bases from J, with 13 bases in between. The germline gives CDR1 SQVTM, CDR2 ANQGSEA. CDR3 sequence (DNA): TGCAGCGTTGCGGGACATCAGGCCTATGGCTACACCTTC. This sequence encodes CSVAGHQAYGYTF.

The genes are TRBV29-1 and TRBJ1-3, with a tentative D call TRBD1 (5 bases). CDR3 length: 13 residues. V gave up 6 bases and J gave up 0 bases, with 9 bases separating them. Per the germline V gene, CDR1 is SQVTM and CDR2 is ANQGSEA. CDR3 DNA: TGCAGCGTCAGGGAATACTCTGGAAACACCATATATTTT. Translated, it gives CSVREYSGNTIYF.

The chain joins TRBV29-1 to TRBJ2-1; TRBD1 is a possible D gene (6 bases). The germline gives CDR1 SQVTM, CDR2 ANQGSEA. V lost 5 bases, J lost 6 bases, and 32 bases lay in between. This CDR3 comprises 19 residues. CDR3: CSVFTYSTGQSVWSNEQFF. DNA of the CDR3: TGCAGCGTTTTTACCTACTCCACCGGACAGTCCGTTTGGTCCAATGAGCAGTTCTTC.

V usage is TRBV7-8 and J usage is TRBJ1-1; D is unresolved. Germline V gene lookup returns CDR1 SGHVS and CDR2 FQNEAQ. This CDR3 is built from 15 residues. The V end was cut by 1 base, the J end by 1 base, with 10 bases between. CDR3 loop: CASSLGWATNTEAFF. DNA for the CDR3: TGTGCCAGCAGCTTAGGGTGGGCCACGAACACTGAAGCTTTCTTT. Looking up the rest from reference TRBV7-8 and TRBJ1-1 gives the full variable domain: GAGVSQSPRYKVAKRGQDVALRCDPISGHVSLFWYQQALGQGPEFLTYFQNEAQLDKSGLPSDRFFAERPEGSVSTLKIQRTQQEDSAVYLCASSLGWATNTEAFFGQGTRLTVV.

The rearrangement uses TRBV4-1 and TRBJ1-2; D may be TRBD1 (5 bases). Germline-derived CDR1 and CDR2 are MGHRA and YSYEKL. Trimming cost V 3 bases and J 5 bases, with 16 bases left between them. The CDR3 spans 15 residues. The DNA for the CDR3 is TGCGCCAGCAGCCAGGTCCTCCAGGGTGAATATGGCTACACCTTC. Its translation is CASSQVLQGEYGYTF.

The chain employs TRBV11-2 and TRBJ1-2, with 7 bases that match TRBD1. The CDR3 consists of 16 residues. CDR1 and CDR2 from the germline V gene are SGHAT and FQNNGV. Trimming cost V 6 bases and J 8 bases; bases outside gene matches: 18. Written as DNA, the CDR3 is TGTGCCAGCAGAGACCCCGGGACAGTCAAAAACAGGGGCTACACCTTC. Translation gives CASRDPGTVKNRGYTF.

The CDR3 loop is CASSVSPNSYEQYF. CDR3 DNA sequence: TGTGCCAGCAGCGTTAGCCCCAACTCCTACGAGCAGTACTTC. V is TRBV11-3 and J is TRBJ2-7; no reliable D call. Germline CDR1 reads SGHNT; CDR2 reads YENEEA. V lost 5 bases and J lost 0, with 11 bases in between. The CDR3 has 14 residues.

The chain uses TRBV6-5 and TRBJ2-5; 8 bases agree with TRBD2. The CDR3 has 14 amino acids. Looked up from germline, CDR1 is MNHEY and CDR2 is SVGAGI. The ends lost 5 bases at V and 1 base at J; junction bases unmatched: 3. CDR3 sequence: CASSPSGGQETQYF. Written as DNA, the CDR3 is TGTGCCAGCAGTCCGAGCGGGGGCCAAGAGACCCAGTACTTC.

The V and J genes are TRBV6-5 and TRBJ2-1; 7 bases match TRBD2. Trimming took 5 bases from V and 7 from J; bases not matched to a gene: 11. Per the germline V gene, CDR1 is MNHEY and CDR2 is SVGAGI. CDR3 length equals 15 residues. The CDR3: CASSPRPRGENEQFF. CDR3 coding DNA: TGTGCCAGCAGTCCAAGGCCCCGGGGGGAAAATGAGCAGTTCTTC.

The J gene is TRBJ2-3, the V gene TRBV4-1; 13 bases align to TRBD2. This CDR3 is 18 amino acids long. V shed 0 bases, J shed 7 bases, and the junction held 10 bases outside the gene matches. CDR1 and CDR2 (germline): MGHRA, YSYEKL. The CDR3 DNA follows: TGCGCCAGCAGCCAAGAAGTGAGACTAGCGGGAGGTAGTTATACGCAGTATTTT. Its protein product is CASSQEVRLAGGSYTQYF.

The J gene is TRBJ2-7, the V gene TRBV19, with 7 bases identical to TRBD2. Per germline, CDR1 LNHDA and CDR2 SQIVND (reference sequence). The CDR3 extends over 13 amino acids. CDR3: CSLGGRFSYEQYF. The CDR3 DNA reads as TGTTCCCTGGGCGGGAGATTCTCCTACGAGCAGTACTTC.

This clone counts as medium-sized. The CDR3 loop is CASSIRDSSGNTIYF. CDR3 nucleotides: TGTGCCAGTAGTATCAGGGACAGCTCTGGAAACACCATATATTTT. The chain carries TRBV19 and TRBJ1-3; 7 nucleotides align to TRBD1. The CDR3 length is 15 residues. The germline gives CDR1 LNHDA, CDR2 SQIVND (reference sequence). V gave up 3 bases and J gave up 0 bases; unmatched junction bases: 2.

This chain connects TRBV5-1 to TRBJ2-1; possibly TRBD1 for D (6 bases). Germline values: CDR1 SGHRS, CDR2 YFSETQ. With 0 bases removed from V and 6 bases from J, the gap between germline ends came to 10 bases. The CDR3 sequence is 14 residues long. Here the CDR3 reads CASSLGGPPNEQFF. For the CDR3, the DNA is TGCGCCAGCAGCTTGGGGGGGCCCCCCAATGAGCAGTTCTTC.

In its sample, this clone was seen once. This chain links TRBV6-5 with TRBJ2-2, with 9 bases fitting TRBD2. Germline V gene data show CDR1 as MNHEY and CDR2 as SVGAGI. With 3 bases clipped from V and 2 bases from J, the junction kept 4 bases outside the gene matches. CDR3 size: 16 residues. The DNA of the CDR3 is TGTGCCAGCAGTTATCTTAGCGGGGGTAACACCGGGGAGCTGTTTTTT. This codes for CASSYLSGGNTGELFF.

This clone was seen only a few times. CDR3 DNA: TGTGCCACCACACTTACGGGGACAGAGGCTGAAGCTTTCTTT. Its translation is CATTLTGTEAEAFF. The rearrangement links TRBV24-1 to TRBJ1-1; 7 bases fit TRBD1. Per the germline V gene, CDR1 is KGHDR and CDR2 is SFDVKD. V was pared by 8 bases and J by 6 bases, with 11 bases of the junction left unmatched. The CDR3 length is 14 residues.

The V gene is TRBV9, the J gene TRBJ1-6; TRBD1 agrees at 7 bases. V shed 3 bases, J shed 8 bases, and the junction held 8 bases outside the gene matches. The CDR3 loop spans 15 amino acids. The germline V gene has CDR1 SGDLS and CDR2 YYNGEE. CDR3 residues: CASSAEGARDSPLHF. CDR3 in DNA: TGTGCCAGCAGCGCGGAGGGGGCAAGAGATTCACCCCTCCACTTT.